This TCR beta chain was recovered during a study of cytotoxic CD8 clonotypes in ibrutinib-treated CLL. Regarding the study as a whole: Among the clonotypes, public ones were uncommon and contracted or held stable on treatment. Patients had baseline clonality above age-matched healthy donors, and this clonality moved with circulating CD8+ T-cell counts.

In the case of this clone: Its target is unknown.

The protocol was immunoSEQ multiplex PCR, while the TCRdb copy is restricted to in-frame clones and leaves out a portion. The sample has 20,000 to 30,000 clones; over 55% are singletons. The sample was PBMCs, taken after 12 months of ibrutinib treatment. This clonotype was sampled from a human donor with chronic lymphocytic leukemia.

The CDR3 DNA follows: TGTGCCAGCAGCCACTCCTCCGGGGGCACGCAGTATTTT. Protein product: CASSHSSGGTQYF. The chain recombines TRBV7-2 with TRBJ2-3; D possibly matches TRBD1 or TRBD2 (6 bases each). Germline CDR1 reads SGHTA; CDR2 reads FQGNSA. V shed 5 bases and J shed 9 bases, with 15 bases lying between them. The CDR3 consists of 13 residues.